This T cell receptor beta chain was profiled in a study of PD-L1 blockade in urothelial cancer. TCRdb's table, derived via immunoSEQ multiplex PCR, lists solely in-frame clones and lacks some. The table shows roughly 38,000 clones, with roughly 87% occurring only once. Study-wide results and caveats: Below-median pretreatment blood TCR clonality was a predictor of better survival.

For this clone: Its antigen is unidentified.

The sequence came from a man between 70 and 80 years old with urothelial cancer. The material was PBMCs, obtained around atezolizumab (anti-PD-L1) treatment.

As DNA, the CDR3 is TGTGCCAGCGGCCCCCCAGATACGCAGTATTTT. This translates into CASGPPDTQYF. V and J are TRBV27 and TRBJ2-3, with D unresolved. The CDR3 has 11 amino acids. Germline CDR1 reads MNHEY; CDR2 reads SMNVEV (reference sequence). V lost 8 bases to trimming and J lost 4 bases, with 7 bases between them.